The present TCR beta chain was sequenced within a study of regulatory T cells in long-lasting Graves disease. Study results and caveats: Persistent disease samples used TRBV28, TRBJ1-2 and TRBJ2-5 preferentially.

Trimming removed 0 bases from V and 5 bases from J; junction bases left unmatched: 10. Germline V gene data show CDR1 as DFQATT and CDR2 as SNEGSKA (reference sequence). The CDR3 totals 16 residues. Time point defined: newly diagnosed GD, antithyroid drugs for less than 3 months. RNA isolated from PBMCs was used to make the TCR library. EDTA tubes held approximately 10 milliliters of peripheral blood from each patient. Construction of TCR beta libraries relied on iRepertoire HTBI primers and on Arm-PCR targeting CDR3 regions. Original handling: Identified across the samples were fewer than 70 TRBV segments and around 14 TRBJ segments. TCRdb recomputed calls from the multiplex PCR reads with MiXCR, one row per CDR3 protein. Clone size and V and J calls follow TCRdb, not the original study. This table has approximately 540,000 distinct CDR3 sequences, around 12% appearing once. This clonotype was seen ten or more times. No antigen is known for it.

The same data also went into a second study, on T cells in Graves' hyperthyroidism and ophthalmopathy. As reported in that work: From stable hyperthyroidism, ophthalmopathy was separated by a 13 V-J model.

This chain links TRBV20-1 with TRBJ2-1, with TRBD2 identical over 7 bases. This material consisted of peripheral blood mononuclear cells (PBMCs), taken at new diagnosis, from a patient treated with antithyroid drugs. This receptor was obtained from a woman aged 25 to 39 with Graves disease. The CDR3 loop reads CSARDPLAGRDNEQFF. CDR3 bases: TGCAGTGCTAGAGATCCCTTAGCGGGTAGGGACAATGAGCAGTTCTTC.